This T cell receptor (beta chain) was sequenced during a study of T cells after yellow fever vaccination. Each CDR3 protein is one row after TCRdb ran MiXCR on the 5' RACE reads. The profile shows roughly 500,000 distinct CDR3 sequences, about 19% of them singletons. The study's findings and limits: Overlap between CD4 and CD8 compartments was detected for a small share of clonotypes.

The CDR3 runs 16 residues. Looked up from germline, CDR1 is SGHDT and CDR2 is YYEEEE. Trimming stripped 0 bases from V and 3 bases from J, with 12 bases between. This clonotype occurred a few times. Its target is not known. The chain uses TRBV5-6 and TRBJ2-2; TRBD1 might be the D (5 bases). The sample was PBMCs, taken 15 days after the yellow fever booster vaccination. The clonotype comes from a man aged 25-45 years who received the YFV17D yellow fever vaccine. The CDR3 protein is CASSLAGRADTGELFF. The CDR3 DNA reads TGTGCCAGCAGCTTGGCGGGCAGGGCGGACACCGGGGAGCTGTTTTTT.